The 14 T cell receptor beta chains below all came from one sample that was sequenced in a study of glioma-infiltrating T cells. Using RNA template, CDR3s of TCR alpha and beta were amplified with iRepertoire arm-PCR. MiXCR, applied by TCRdb to the multiplex PCR reads, yields one record per CDR3 protein. Of roughly 120,000 distinct CDR3 sequences listed, less than 30% were seen once; the top ten hold 35%. Sample: glioma tissue, nonneoplastic brain tissue, or PBMCs (not recorded which). The receptor source for this set is a human donor with low-grade glioma or glioblastoma, undergoing nonglioma brain surgery, or in good health (not recorded which).

This clonotype was seen repeatedly, ten times or more. V is TRBV5-8 and J is TRBJ2-3, with D unresolved. Germline-derived CDR1 and CDR2 are SGHTS and YDEGEE. This CDR3 is 14 amino acids long. Trimming removed 4 bases at V and 7 bases at J, with 16 bases between. In DNA, the CDR3 is TGTGCCAGCAGCCGCAATACCTACTACCATACGCAGTATTTT. It yields the protein CASSRNTYYHTQYF.

There are many counts of this clonotype. The CDR3 bases are TGCGCCAGCAGCCGGGACAGTAACACTGAAGCTTTCTTT. Its protein is CASSRDSNTEAFF. This chain joins TRBV5-1 and TRBJ1-1, with 7 positions matching TRBD1. V lost 4 bases, J lost 2 bases, and 2 bases stayed unmatched. In germline, CDR1 is SGHRS, CDR2 YFSETQ. This CDR3 contains 13 residues.

Ten or more counts support this clonotype. The gene calls are TRBV5-8 and TRBJ2-5; 7 bases agree with TRBD1. Germline-derived CDR1 and CDR2 are SGHTS and YDEGEE. This CDR3 has 17 amino acids. Germline trimming cut 0 bases from V and 0 bases from J; bases unmatched to any gene: 8. CDR3 coding DNA: TGTGCCAGCAGCTTGGGCCGACAGGGACATTACCAAGAGACCCAGTACTTC. Translated: CASSLGRQGHYQETQYF.

This rearrangement joins TRBV11-1 to TRBJ2-2; D possibly uses TRBD1 or TRBD2 (6 bases each). CDR3 length equals 15 residues. V was clipped by 6 bases and J by 3 bases, with 14 bases between them. Germline V gene data show CDR1 as SGHAT and CDR2 as FQDESV (reference sequence). This CDR3 reads CASSPRGGYTGELFF. CDR3 DNA sequence: TGTGCCAGCAGTCCTAGAGGGGGGTACACCGGGGAGCTGTTTTTT.

V and J are TRBV18 and TRBJ2-7; D gene unclear. Per the germline V gene, CDR1 is KGHSH and CDR2 is LQKENI. With 3 bases removed from V and 3 bases from J, the gap between germline ends came to 9 bases. The CDR3 is 13 amino acids. The CDR3 loop is CASSPHGGYEQYF. The DNA of the CDR3 is TGTGCCAGCTCACCCCATGGTGGCTACGAGCAGTACTTC.

This clonotype has ten or more counts. CDR3 loop: CASSLGREGEKLFF. The CDR3 DNA reads TGTGCCAGCAGCTTAGGCAGGGAAGGTGAAAAACTGTTTTTT. The chain employs TRBV7-9 and TRBJ1-4; possibly TRBD1 for D (5 bases). In germline, CDR1 is SEHNR, CDR2 FQNEAQ (reference sequence). The CDR3 is made up of 14 amino acids. Deletions cut 1 base from V and 7 bases from J, with 10 bases between.

This clonotype showed up many times. The J gene is TRBJ1-2, the V gene TRBV27; TRBD1 aligns across 8 bases. The CDR3 is 14 amino acids. Trimming took 2 bases from V and 6 from J; bases not matched to a gene: 5. From germline, CDR1 is MNHEY and CDR2 SMNVEV (reference sequence). CDR3 sequence (DNA): TGTGCCAGCAGTTTAACTGGGACAGGCGATGGCTACACCTTC. Protein: CASSLTGTGDGYTF.

A word on this clonotype: A much larger clone lies a single base off, so this may be a read error. The V call is TRBV14, the J call TRBJ2-5; tentatively, D is TRBD1 (6 bases). The V gene's germline CDR1 is SGHDN and CDR2 FVKESK. The CDR3 spans 12 residues. In DNA form, the CDR3 reads TGCGCCAGGGGTATAGCTGGGCAGACCCAGTACTTC. As protein: CARGIAGQTQYF.

This clonotype was found a few times. Written as DNA, the CDR3 is TGTGCCAGCAGCTTAAGCAGGGCAGATACGCAGTATTTT. Protein sequence: CASSLSRADTQYF. V is TRBV11-3 and J is TRBJ2-3; tentative D call: TRBD1 (5 bases). Germline CDR1 SGHNT, CDR2 YENEEA. With 2 bases removed from V and 4 bases from J, the gap between germline ends came to 7 bases. The CDR3 loop spans 13 amino acids.

The table lists this clonotype with a few counts. The chain recombines TRBV5-1 with TRBJ2-7; D might be TRBD2 (6 bases). The CDR3 is 14 residues long. Looked up from germline, CDR1 is SGHRS and CDR2 is YFSETQ. The V and J ends lost 6 bases and 3 bases respectively, with 16 bases between them. The CDR3 DNA reads as TGCGCCAGCAACCTGGAGGGGTACAGCTACGAGCAGTACTTC. Encoded protein: CASNLEGYSYEQYF.

This clonotype was recorded at least ten times. This rearrangement joins TRBV20-1 to TRBJ1-1, with TRBD1 matching over 9 bases. V was pared by 3 bases and J by 0 bases, with 5 bases of the junction left unmatched. The CDR3 runs to 15 residues. CDR1 is DFQATT, CDR2 SNEGSKA, per germline (reference sequence). CDR3 nucleotide sequence: TGCAGTGCTAGGGGGGGACAGGGAATGAACACTGAAGCTTTCTTT. Translating gives CSARGGQGMNTEAFF.

This sequence joins TRBV24-1 and TRBJ2-3, with a tentative D call TRBD2 (6 bases). Trimming stripped 4 bases from V and 3 bases from J, with 19 bases between. This CDR3 comprises 17 residues. Germline V gene data show CDR1 as KGHDR and CDR2 as SFDVKD. CDR3: CATSELTSKRQTDTQYF. The DNA of the CDR3 is TGTGCCACCAGTGAGCTAACTAGCAAGAGACAGACAGATACGCAGTATTTT.

This clonotype was detected ten times or more. This sequence joins TRBV28 and TRBJ1-1, with D perhaps matching TRBD1 (6 bases). Germline V CDR1 and CDR2: MDHEN, SYDVKM. The V gene lost 3 bases and the J gene lost 7 bases, with 12 bases spanning the gap. The CDR3 covers 13 residues. CDR3 bases: TGTGCCAGCAGTTTCTCTACAGGGCTTGAAGCTTTCTTT. Protein: CASSFSTGLEAFF.

This chain connects TRBV13 to TRBJ1-6; TRBD1 matches at 8 bases. The CDR3 runs 13 residues. Trimming cost V 6 bases and J 14 bases; bases outside gene matches: 9. Germline V CDR1 and CDR2: PRHDT, FYEKMQ (reference sequence). Here the CDR3 reads CASSFRTGQSLHF. Written as DNA, the CDR3 is TGTGCCAGCAGTTTTAGGACAGGGCAATCCCTCCACTTT.